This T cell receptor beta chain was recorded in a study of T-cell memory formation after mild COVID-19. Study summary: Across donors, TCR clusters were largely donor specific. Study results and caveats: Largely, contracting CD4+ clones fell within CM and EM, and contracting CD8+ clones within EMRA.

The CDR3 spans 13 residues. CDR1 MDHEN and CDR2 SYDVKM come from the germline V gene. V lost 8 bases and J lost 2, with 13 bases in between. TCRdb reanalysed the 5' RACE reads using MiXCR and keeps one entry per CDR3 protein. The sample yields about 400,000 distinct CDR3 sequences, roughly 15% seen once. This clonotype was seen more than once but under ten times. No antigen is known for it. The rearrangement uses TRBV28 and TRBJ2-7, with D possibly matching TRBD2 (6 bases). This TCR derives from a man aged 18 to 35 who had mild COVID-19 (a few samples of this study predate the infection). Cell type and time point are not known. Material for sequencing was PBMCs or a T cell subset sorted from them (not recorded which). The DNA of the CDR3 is TGTGCCAGCCTAGGGACGGGGGCCTACGAGCAGTACGTC. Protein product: CASLGTGAYEQYV.